This is a list of T cell receptor beta chains from one sample in a study of cytomegalovirus exposure and HLA in healthy donors. The table came from immunoSEQ multiplex PCR; TCRdb's copy has only in-frame clones and leaves some out. The sample yields about 120,000 clones, 70% to 90% seen once. Sequenced: PBMCs. The origin of the receptors is a man aged 35-49 years in good health and CMV-seronegative. Each CDR3 is given with its conserved first and last residue. Each record gives: CDR3 protein, CDR3 DNA, clone size, D gene, J gene, V gene. A D gene is named only where the DNA matches it firmly. Expanded clones are given a class, and other clones once, few, many or no size at all.

cdr3_aa: CASSLLRGLYEQYF
cdr3_nt: TGTGCCAGCAGCTTGTTAAGGGGGCTTTACGAGCAGTACTTC
clone_size: .
d_call: TRBD1
j_call: TRBJ2-7
v_call: TRBV5-6

cdr3_aa: CASSLVAGQSYNEQFF
cdr3_nt: TGTGCCAGCAGCTTGGTTGCGGGACAGTCCTACAATGAGCAGTTCTTC
clone_size: .
d_call: .
j_call: TRBJ2-1
v_call: TRBV5-5

cdr3_aa: CASTLAGSGEQFF
cdr3_nt: TGTGCCAGCACACTAGCGGGGTCGGGTGAGCAGTTCTTC
clone_size: .
d_call: TRBD2
j_call: TRBJ2-1
v_call: TRBV9

cdr3_aa: CASSPRLAGDYEQFF
cdr3_nt: TGTGCCAGCAGCCCCCGACTAGCGGGAGACTATGAGCAGTTCTTC
clone_size: .
d_call: TRBD2
j_call: TRBJ2-1
v_call: TRBV7-2

cdr3_aa: CASSLSPRDNSYEQYF
cdr3_nt: TGTGCCAGCAGCTTATCCCCCAGGGACAACTCCTACGAGCAGTACTTC
clone_size: few
d_call: .
j_call: TRBJ2-7
v_call: TRBV28

cdr3_aa: CASRTGTSGVGGTDTQYF
cdr3_nt: TGTGCCAGCAGAACCGGGACTAGCGGGGTGGGGGGGACAGATACGCAGTATTTT
clone_size: .
d_call: TRBD2
j_call: TRBJ2-3
v_call: TRBV27

cdr3_aa: CASRTASSYNSPLHF
cdr3_nt: TGTGCCAGCCGGACAGCAAGCTCCTATAATTCACCCCTCCACTTT
clone_size: .
d_call: .
j_call: TRBJ1-6
v_call: TRBV19

cdr3_aa: CASTSGANGLTF
cdr3_nt: TGTGCCAGCACTTCTGGGGCCAACGGCCTGACTTTC
clone_size: .
d_call: .
j_call: TRBJ2-6
v_call: TRBV9

cdr3_aa: CASTPGWVTDTQYF
cdr3_nt: TGTGCCAGCACCCCAGGCTGGGTAACAGATACGCAGTATTTT
clone_size: few
d_call: .
j_call: TRBJ2-3
v_call: TRBV5-4

cdr3_aa: CASMLVAGSPTDTQYF
cdr3_nt: TGTGCCAGCATGTTGGTAGCGGGATCCCCCACAGATACGCAGTATTTT
clone_size: .
d_call: TRBD2
j_call: TRBJ2-3
v_call: TRBV27

cdr3_aa: CASSSTGGKNSQYF
cdr3_nt: TGTGCCAGCAGCTCTACAGGGGGAAAAAACAGTCAGTACTTC
clone_size: .
d_call: TRBD1
j_call: TRBJ2-4
v_call: TRBV6-1

cdr3_aa: CASSQTGFNEQFF
cdr3_nt: TGTGCCAGCTCACAGACAGGGTTCAATGAGCAGTTCTTC
clone_size: .
d_call: TRBD1
j_call: TRBJ2-1
v_call: TRBV18

cdr3_aa: CASSRGDRTSYTF
cdr3_nt: TGTGCCAGCAGCCGGGGGGACAGGACAAGCTACACCTTC
clone_size: .
d_call: TRBD1
j_call: TRBJ1-2
v_call: TRBV14

cdr3_aa: CASTVYRATEAFF
cdr3_nt: TGTGCCAGCACGGTTTACAGGGCCACTGAAGCTTTCTTT
clone_size: .
d_call: .
j_call: TRBJ1-1
v_call: TRBV5-4

cdr3_aa: CASSSIAGGADTQYF
cdr3_nt: TGTGCCAGCAGCTCGATAGCGGGAGGGGCAGATACGCAGTATTTT
clone_size: .
d_call: TRBD2
j_call: TRBJ2-3
v_call: TRBV7-2

cdr3_aa: CSVEVAGGAFF
cdr3_nt: TGCAGCGTTGAAGTTGCCGGCGGGGCTTTCTTT
clone_size: .
d_call: .
j_call: TRBJ1-1
v_call: TRBV29-1

cdr3_aa: CASSQDRTSVDTQYF
cdr3_nt: TGCGCCAGCAGCCAAGATCGGACTAGCGTAGATACGCAGTATTTT
clone_size: few
d_call: TRBD2
j_call: TRBJ2-3
v_call: TRBV4-3

cdr3_aa: CASRDWDSSYEQYF
cdr3_nt: TGTGCCAGCAGGGACTGGGACAGCTCCTACGAGCAGTACTTC
clone_size: .
d_call: TRBD1
j_call: TRBJ2-7
v_call: TRBV2

cdr3_aa: CAWRGSFTDTQYF
cdr3_nt: TGTGCCTGGAGAGGGAGCTTCACAGATACGCAGTATTTT
clone_size: .
d_call: .
j_call: TRBJ2-3
v_call: TRBV30

cdr3_aa: CASSRTSGSYNEQFF
cdr3_nt: TGCGCCAGCAGCCGGACTAGCGGGAGCTACAATGAGCAGTTCTTC
clone_size: .
d_call: TRBD2
j_call: TRBJ2-1
v_call: TRBV5-1

cdr3_aa: CATSLEGQRSNQPQHF
cdr3_nt: TGTGCCACCAGCCTGGAGGGTCAAAGAAGCAATCAGCCCCAGCATTTT
clone_size: .
d_call: .
j_call: TRBJ1-5
v_call: TRBV15

cdr3_aa: CASSEQGVTYNEQFF
cdr3_nt: TGTGCCAGCAGTGAGCAGGGGGTCACCTACAATGAGCAGTTCTTC
clone_size: .
d_call: TRBD1
j_call: TRBJ2-1
v_call: TRBV2

cdr3_aa: CASSLGGPSFTEAFF
cdr3_nt: TGTGCCAGCAGCTTAGGGGGGCCTTCCTTCACTGAAGCTTTCTTT
clone_size: .
d_call: .
j_call: TRBJ1-1
v_call: TRBV7-2

cdr3_aa: CASSPLTGIVDSPLHF
cdr3_nt: TGTGCCAGCTCACCACTCACAGGGATAGTGGATTCACCCCTCCACTTT
clone_size: .
d_call: .
j_call: TRBJ1-6
v_call: TRBV18

cdr3_aa: CASSQAQRGTGELFF
cdr3_nt: TGCGCCAGCAGCCAAGCTCAGCGGGGAACCGGGGAGCTGTTTTTT
clone_size: .
d_call: TRBD2
j_call: TRBJ2-2
v_call: TRBV4-3

cdr3_aa: CASSPPGKRDQPQHF
cdr3_nt: TGTGCCAGCAGTCCCCCGGGTAAGCGGGATCAGCCCCAGCATTTT
clone_size: .
d_call: .
j_call: TRBJ1-5
v_call: TRBV2

cdr3_aa: CASSPPSSGGDTQYF
cdr3_nt: TGTGCCAGCTCACCCCCTTCTAGCGGGGGGGATACGCAGTATTTT
clone_size: once
d_call: TRBD2
j_call: TRBJ2-3
v_call: TRBV18

cdr3_aa: CAINEDSSYNEQFF
cdr3_nt: TGTGCCATCAACGAGGATAGCTCCTACAATGAGCAGTTCTTC
clone_size: once
d_call: .
j_call: TRBJ2-1
v_call: TRBV10-3

cdr3_aa: CASRSGGYEQYF
cdr3_nt: TGTGCCAGCAGGTCGGGCGGGTACGAGCAGTACTTC
clone_size: .
d_call: .
j_call: TRBJ2-7
v_call: TRBV2

cdr3_aa: CASSLGGQLTDTQYF
cdr3_nt: TGTGCTAGCAGCTTAGGAGGCCAGTTAACAGATACGCAGTATTTT
clone_size: .
d_call: .
j_call: TRBJ2-3
v_call: TRBV7-7

cdr3_aa: CASGQDRSEAFF
cdr3_nt: TGTGCTAGTGGTCAAGACAGGTCTGAAGCTTTCTTT
clone_size: .
d_call: .
j_call: TRBJ1-1
v_call: TRBV12-5

cdr3_aa: CASRGKGLAEYNEQFF
cdr3_nt: TGTGCCAGCAGAGGCAAGGGTCTAGCGGAATACAATGAGCAGTTCTTC
clone_size: .
d_call: TRBD2
j_call: TRBJ2-1
v_call: TRBV7-2

cdr3_aa: CASSNRNEQFF
cdr3_nt: TGTGCCAGCAGCAACAGGAATGAGCAGTTCTTC
clone_size: once
d_call: .
j_call: TRBJ2-1
v_call: TRBV11-1

cdr3_aa: CASSLGLQTGNPPYNEQFF
cdr3_nt: TGCGCCAGCAGCTTGGGCCTCCAAACAGGGAACCCACCCTACAATGAGCAGTTCTTC
clone_size: .
d_call: .
j_call: TRBJ2-1
v_call: TRBV5-1

cdr3_aa: CASSTAVREGYNEQFF
cdr3_nt: TGTGCCAGCAGCACCGCGGTACGGGAGGGATACAATGAGCAGTTCTTC
clone_size: .
d_call: TRBD2
j_call: TRBJ2-1
v_call: TRBV11-2

cdr3_aa: CASSRRFSSGANGLTF
cdr3_nt: TGTGCCAGCAGTCGGAGATTTAGCTCTGGGGCCAACGGCCTGACTTTC
clone_size: .
d_call: .
j_call: TRBJ2-6
v_call: TRBV2

cdr3_aa: CASSGQSSGANGLTF
cdr3_nt: TGTGCCAGCAGTGGCCAGAGCTCTGGGGCCAACGGCCTGACTTTC
clone_size: .
d_call: .
j_call: TRBJ2-6
v_call: TRBV6-1